The next 31 T cell receptor beta chains were all read from a single sample in a study of Ad26.COV2.S vaccination and SARS-CoV-2 variants. Treatment indicated: about 20 received Ad26.COV2.S at low or high dose, single or two shots; 5 received placebo; per-sample allocation not given. On day 63 after the first injection, vaccine and placebo recipients gave samples. Sequencing was performed with immunoSEQ multiplex PCR; in TCRdb, only in-frame clones are kept and a portion is missing. The profile covers some 340,000 clones, with 85% appearing a single time and 2.1% taken by the ten largest. The source material was peripheral blood, sampled in a trial of Ad26.COV2.S vaccine versus placebo. These receptor sequences come from a person between 18 and 60 years old who received the Ad26.COV2.S COVID-19 vaccine or a placebo.

The J gene is TRBJ1-5, the V gene TRBV7-9, with unresolved D. The V end was cut by 5 bases, the J end by 10 bases, with 15 bases between. CDR3 size: 13 residues. In germline, CDR1 is SEHNR, CDR2 FQNEAQ (reference sequence). CDR3 sequence reads: CASSPDGQQPQHF. As DNA, the CDR3 is TGTGCCAGCAGCCCGGACGGGCAACAACCCCAGCATTTT.

This clone came up a few times. The chain has TRBV7-8 and TRBJ1-3; D ambiguous. V was shortened by 3 bases and J by 0 bases, with 6 bases between the two germline ends. The CDR3 loop spans 14 amino acids. Germline loops: CDR1 SGHVS, CDR2 FQNEAQ. CDR3 sequence: CASSFSRSGNTIYF. CDR3 bases: TGTGCCAGCAGCTTCTCTCGCTCTGGAAACACCATATATTTT. Drawing the rest from reference TRBV7-8 and TRBJ1-3, the complete variable domain is GAGVSQSPRYKVAKRGQDVALRCDPISGHVSLFWYQQALGQGPEFLTYFQNEAQLDKSGLPSDRFFAERPEGSVSTLKIQRTQQEDSAVYLCASSFSRSGNTIYFGEGSWLTVV.

V is TRBV6-1 and J is TRBJ1-2, with TRBD1 as a possible D gene (5 bases). V lost 0 bases and J lost 0, with 8 bases in between. The CDR3 extends over 15 amino acids. Germline loops: CDR1 MNHNS, CDR2 SASEGT. CDR3 nucleotides: TGTGCCAGCAGTGAAGCGTTCAGGGCTAACTATGGCTACACCTTC. This sequence encodes CASSEAFRANYGYTF.

The chain has TRBV5-4 and TRBJ1-6, with no clear D. Trimming stripped 0 bases from V and 8 bases from J, with 18 bases between. CDR1 SGHNT and CDR2 YYREEE come from the germline V gene (reference sequence). CDR3 length: 17 residues. The DNA for the CDR3 is TGTGCCAGCAGCTTGGCCCCTCGAGAGGTTGATGATTCACCCCTCCACTTT. Residues: CASSLAPREVDDSPLHF.

The chain is built from TRBV11-3 and TRBJ2-3; D is undetermined. CDR1 is SGHNT and CDR2 is YENEEA in the germline V gene. The CDR3 length is 14 residues. The V and J ends lost 0 bases and 6 bases respectively, with 10 bases between them. CDR3: CASSLDPAQDTQYF. The DNA of the CDR3 is TGTGCCAGCAGCTTAGACCCCGCACAGGATACGCAGTATTTT.

The V call is TRBV5-1, the J call TRBJ2-1; D is possibly TRBD1 (6 bases). The CDR3 length is 13 residues. Germline V gene data show CDR1 as SGHRS and CDR2 as YFSETQ. With 4 bases removed from V and 4 bases from J, the gap between germline ends came to 9 bases. CDR3 nucleotides: TGCGCCAGCAGCATGGACAGTTACAATGAGCAGTTCTTC. Translating it yields CASSMDSYNEQFF.

The chain combines TRBV3-1 (or the pseudogene TRBV3-2) with TRBJ1-4, with D uncertain. This CDR3 contains 16 residues. With 0 bases removed from V and 4 bases from J, the gap between germline ends came to 12 bases. CDR1 and CDR2 (germline): LGHDT, YNNKEL (reference sequence). The CDR3 protein is CASSQEMAPVNEKLFF. CDR3 bases: TGTGCCAGCAGCCAAGAAATGGCTCCCGTTAATGAAAAACTGTTTTTT.

The rearrangement joins TRBV6-5 to TRBJ1-1; D is ambiguous. Looked up from germline, CDR1 is MNHEY and CDR2 is SVGAGI. The CDR3 loop spans 15 amino acids. Trimming removed 6 bases from V and 1 base from J, with 15 bases in between. CDR3 in DNA: TGTGCCAGCAGCGAGTCTAGGTACGGGAACACTGAAGCTTTCTTT. Its translation: CASSESRYGNTEAFF.

The chain employs TRBV7-9 and TRBJ1-4, with D possibly TRBD1 on 6 matching bases. V was clipped by 5 bases and J by 10 bases, with 20 bases between them. The germline V gene has CDR1 SEHNR and CDR2 FQNEAQ (reference sequence). The CDR3 contains 15 residues. The CDR3 nucleotides read TGTGCCAGCAGCGGTGAAGGGGGGTTAAGTGGAAAACTGTTTTTT. This codes for CASSGEGGLSGKLFF.

This chain joins TRBV19 and TRBJ1-4; D unresolved. CDR1 is LNHDA, CDR2 SQIVND, per germline (reference sequence). The V end was cut by 3 bases, the J end by 4 bases, with 12 bases between. This CDR3 is 15 amino acids long. DNA of the CDR3: TGTGCCAGTAGTATTTTGGCAGCCGGTAATGAAAAACTGTTTTTT. Protein product: CASSILAAGNEKLFF.

The chain has TRBV10-1 and TRBJ2-7; D tentatively reads TRBD1 or TRBD2 (6 bases each). The germline gives CDR1 WNHNN, CDR2 SYGVQD (reference sequence). V shed 7 bases and J shed 5 bases, with 21 bases lying between them. CDR3 length equals 15 residues. Written as DNA, the CDR3 is TGCGCCAGCAACGACCGGGGGCGCGTAGTCGACGAGCAGTACTTC. This codes for CASNDRGRVVDEQYF.

The chain employs TRBV12-3 or TRBV12-4 and TRBJ2-7, with 9 bases matching TRBD1. The CDR3 runs 13 residues. The trim removed 5 bases at V and 9 bases at J, leaving 8 bases unmatched. The CDR3 is CASSVLQGAGQYF. The CDR3 DNA is TGTGCCAGCAGTGTACTACAGGGGGCTGGGCAGTACTTC.

This clone was seen a single time. This chain uses TRBV5-4 with TRBJ1-4, with a weak D call TRBD1 (5 bases). Trimming left V 4 bases short and J 4 bases short, with 17 bases between. This CDR3 region has 16 residues. Germline CDR1 is SGHNT and CDR2 is YYREEE (reference sequence). This chain's CDR3 is CASSLEGFGLNEKLFF. The CDR3 coding sequence is TGTGCCAGCAGCCTCGAGGGGTTCGGGCTTAATGAAAAACTGTTTTTT.

This clone has just one count. J is TRBJ1-4 and V is TRBV27, with 7 bases identical to TRBD1. The CDR3 has 13 amino acids. With V trimmed by 6 bases and J by 8 bases, 6 bases remained unmatched. Looked up from germline, CDR1 is MNHEY and CDR2 is SMNVEV (reference sequence). DNA for the CDR3: TGTGCCAGCAGACCCAGGGACAGCGAAAAACTGTTTTTT. Translating it yields CASRPRDSEKLFF.

V gene TRBV5-4 combines with J gene TRBJ2-7, with 8 bases matching TRBD2. The CDR3 is 13 residues long. Per germline, CDR1 SGHNT and CDR2 YYREEE (reference sequence). V trimming: 0 bases; J trimming: 6 bases; junction bases outside the gene matches: 2. CDR3 sequence reads: CASSLERGREQYF. CDR3 nucleotides: TGTGCCAGCAGCTTGGAGCGGGGGCGCGAGCAGTACTTC.

The chain uses TRBV7-9 and TRBJ2-1; D might be TRBD1 (5 bases). Germline V CDR1 and CDR2: SEHNR, FQNEAQ (reference sequence). This CDR3 has 15 residues. V was clipped by 1 base and J by 8 bases, with 15 bases between them. CDR3 residues: CASSLGVQGGHEQFF. The CDR3 nucleotides read TGTGCCAGCAGCTTAGGAGTCCAGGGCGGCCATGAGCAGTTCTTC.

In its sample, this clone was seen once. The chain couples TRBV28 to TRBJ2-6; D is unresolved. V gave up 11 bases and J gave up 2 bases, with 13 bases separating them. Germline CDR1 MDHEN, CDR2 SYDVKM. The CDR3 sequence is 14 residues long. The CDR3 reads CARAWSTGANVLTF. As DNA, the CDR3 is TGTGCCCGAGCTTGGAGCACTGGGGCCAACGTCCTGACTTTC.

The chain is built from TRBV6-5 and TRBJ1-1; no reliable D call. Between the trimmed V and J ends, which lost 0 bases and 1 base, there was a span of 9 bases. Germline V gene lookup returns CDR1 MNHEY and CDR2 SVGAGI. The CDR3 consists of 15 residues. This CDR3 is CASSYSRHPNTEAFF. In DNA form, the CDR3 reads TGTGCCAGCAGTTACTCGAGACATCCGAACACTGAAGCTTTCTTT.

V and J are TRBV4-2 and TRBJ2-5; 16 positions match TRBD2. The J segment lost 2 bases and the V segment lost 4 bases, leaving 7 bases of the junction unmatched. The CDR3 is made up of 18 amino acids. Germline CDR1 and CDR2: LGHNA and YNFKEQ. In nucleotides, the CDR3 is TGTGCCAGCAGCCTCGGGACTAGCGGGGGGGCAGTACAAGAGACCCAGTACTTC. Amino acids: CASSLGTSGGAVQETQYF.

The J gene is TRBJ1-1, the V gene TRBV5-1; D might be TRBD1 (6 bases). The CDR3 has 15 amino acids. The germline gives CDR1 SGHRS, CDR2 YFSETQ. Trimming stripped 4 bases from V and 1 base from J, with 14 bases between. CDR3 loop: CASSPLGGENTEAFF. CDR3 sequence (DNA): TGCGCCAGCAGCCCTCTAGGGGGAGAGAACACTGAAGCTTTCTTT.

This sequence joins TRBV25-1 and TRBJ2-7, with 7 bases aligning to TRBD2. The CDR3 runs 16 residues. Germline-derived CDR1 and CDR2 are MGHDK and SYGVNS. V shed 1 base and J 3 bases; nucleotides not matched to a gene: 9. CDR3 nucleotides: TGTGCCAGCAGTGAATCCGGGTCTAGCGGATTCTACGAGCAGTACTTC. It is translated as CASSESGSSGFYEQYF.

This clone was recorded a few times. The chain is built from TRBV18 and TRBJ1-3; D is perhaps TRBD1 (5 bases). The length of the CDR3 is 17 residues. Per germline, CDR1 KGHSH and CDR2 LQKENI. V lost 1 base and J lost 0, with 13 bases in between. CDR3 coding DNA: TGTGCCAGCTCACCACGAAATGCGGGGCACTCTGGAAACACCATATATTTT. Protein product: CASSPRNAGHSGNTIYF.

This clone was seen once. The CDR3 is CASSVGTGDEQYF. CDR3 in DNA: TGTGCCAGTAGCGTAGGGACAGGGGACGAGCAGTACTTC. The V and J genes are TRBV19 and TRBJ2-7, with 10 nucleotides matching TRBD1. This CDR3 spans 13 amino acids. Per germline, CDR1 LNHDA and CDR2 SQIVND (reference sequence). Trimming removed 6 bases from V and 5 bases from J; junction bases left unmatched: 4.

This chain links TRBV5-6 with TRBJ2-5; TRBD1 aligns across 8 bases. Trimming cost V 0 bases and J 5 bases; bases outside gene matches: 6. The CDR3 runs to 15 residues. Germline CDR1 SGHDT, CDR2 YYEEEE. CDR3 protein: CASSLVRGLGETQYF. In DNA form, the CDR3 reads TGTGCCAGCAGCTTGGTCAGGGGGCTGGGGGAGACCCAGTACTTC.

The CDR3 DNA is TGTGCCAGCAGCCCCAATCCCGGGGGTCACTCCTACAATGAGCAGTTCTTC. This codes for CASSPNPGGHSYNEQFF. The chain has TRBV9 and TRBJ2-1; perhaps TRBD2 as D (6 bases). The CDR3 runs to 17 residues. With 4 bases removed from V and 0 bases from J, the gap between germline ends came to 17 bases. Germline CDR1 is SGDLS and CDR2 is YYNGEE.

The chain carries TRBV27 and TRBJ2-3, with D maybe TRBD2 (5 bases). Germline V gives CDR1 MNHEY, CDR2 SMNVEV (reference sequence). The CDR3 is 16 amino acids. V was clipped by 3 bases and J by 2 bases, with 15 bases between them. Written as DNA, the CDR3 is TGTGCCAGCAGTTTTAGCGACGTTTACGCCACAGATACGCAGTATTTT. Protein: CASSFSDVYATDTQYF.

The chain couples TRBV5-8 to TRBJ1-5, with D possibly matching TRBD1 (5 bases). CDR1 is SGHTS and CDR2 is YDEGEE in the germline V gene. Trimming pared 4 bases from V and 4 bases from J, leaving 21 bases between. The CDR3 loop spans 17 amino acids. The chain's CDR3 is CASSRGRSGRGNQPQHF. The CDR3 DNA reads as TGTGCCAGCAGCCGGGGACGCTCGGGAAGAGGGAATCAGCCCCAGCATTTT.

This clone came up once. The rearrangement joins TRBV5-8 to TRBJ1-5; TRBD1 might be the D (5 bases). The CDR3 length is 14 residues. Trimming left V 4 bases short and J 5 bases short, with 13 bases between. Germline V gene lookup returns CDR1 SGHTS and CDR2 YDEGEE. The CDR3 nucleotides are TGTGCCAGCAGCCGAGACAGTCGATATCAGCCCCAGCATTTT. Its protein is CASSRDSRYQPQHF.

This chain uses TRBV19 with TRBJ1-2, with 9 bases lining up with TRBD1. J gave up 5 bases and V 10 bases, and 8 bases lay outside the gene matches. The CDR3 consists of 13 residues. Germline-derived CDR1 and CDR2 are LNHDA and SQIVND (reference sequence). CDR3 sequence (DNA): TGTGCCACCAATAACAGGGGGCGGTATGGCTACACCTTC. This gives the protein CATNNRGRYGYTF.

Sample share makes this clone medium-sized. J is TRBJ1-6 and V is TRBV6-4; TRBD1 matches 10 bases. Looked up from germline, CDR1 is MRHNA and CDR2 is SNTAGT. The CDR3 is 15 amino acids. V was pared by 4 bases and J by 5 bases, with 2 bases of the junction left unmatched. CDR3 sequence (DNA): TGTGCCAGCAGTGTGGACAGGGGGAATAATTCACCCCTCCACTTT. This translates into CASSVDRGNNSPLHF.

This clone showed up just a few times. The chain couples TRBV10-1 to TRBJ2-3; D is perhaps TRBD1 (6 bases). Germline-derived CDR1 and CDR2 are WNHNN and SYGVQD (reference sequence). This CDR3 region has 14 residues. Trimming left V 4 bases short and J 2 bases short, with 10 bases between. The CDR3, as DNA: TGCGCCAGCAGTGTCCACAGGGTCACAGATACGCAGTATTTT. Amino acid sequence: CASSVHRVTDTQYF.